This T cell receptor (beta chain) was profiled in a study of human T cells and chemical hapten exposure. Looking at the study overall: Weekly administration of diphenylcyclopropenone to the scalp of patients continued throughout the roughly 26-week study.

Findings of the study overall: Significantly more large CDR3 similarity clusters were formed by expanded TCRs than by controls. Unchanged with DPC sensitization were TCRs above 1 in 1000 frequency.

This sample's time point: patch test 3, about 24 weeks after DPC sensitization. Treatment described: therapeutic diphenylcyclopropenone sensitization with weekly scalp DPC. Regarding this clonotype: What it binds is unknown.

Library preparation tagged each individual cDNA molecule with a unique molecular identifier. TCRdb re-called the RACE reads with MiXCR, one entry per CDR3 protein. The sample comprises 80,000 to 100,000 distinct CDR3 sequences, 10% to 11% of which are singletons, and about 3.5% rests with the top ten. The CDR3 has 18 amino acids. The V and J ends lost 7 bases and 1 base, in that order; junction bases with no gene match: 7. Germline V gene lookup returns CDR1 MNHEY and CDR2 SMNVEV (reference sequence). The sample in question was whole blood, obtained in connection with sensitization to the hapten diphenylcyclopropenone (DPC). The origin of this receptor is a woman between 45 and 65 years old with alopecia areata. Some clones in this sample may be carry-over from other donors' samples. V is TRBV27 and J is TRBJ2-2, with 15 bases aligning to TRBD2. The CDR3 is CASNTGLAGGKNTGELFF. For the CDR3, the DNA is TGTGCCAGCAACACGGGACTAGCGGGAGGCAAGAACACCGGGGAGCTGTTTTTT.